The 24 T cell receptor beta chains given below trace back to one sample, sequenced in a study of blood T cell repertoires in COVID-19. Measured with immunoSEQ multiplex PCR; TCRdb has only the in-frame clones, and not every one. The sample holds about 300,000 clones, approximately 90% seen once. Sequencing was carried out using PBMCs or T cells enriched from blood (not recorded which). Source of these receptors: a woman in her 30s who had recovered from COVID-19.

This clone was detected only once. The CDR3 loop reads CASSEVDRDYEQYF. Here the CDR3 DNA reads TGTGCCAGCAGTGAAGTGGACAGGGACTACGAGCAGTACTTC. The genes are TRBV6-1 and TRBJ2-7; 8 bases line up with TRBD1. In germline, CDR1 is MNHNS, CDR2 SASEGT. Losses at the gene ends were 1 base for V and 3 bases for J; bases not matched to a gene: 2. The CDR3 spans 14 residues.

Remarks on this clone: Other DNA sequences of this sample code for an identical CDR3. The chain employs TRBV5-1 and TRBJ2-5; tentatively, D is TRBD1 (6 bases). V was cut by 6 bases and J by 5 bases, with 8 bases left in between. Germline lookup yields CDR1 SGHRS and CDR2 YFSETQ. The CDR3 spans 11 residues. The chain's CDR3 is CASKQGETQYF. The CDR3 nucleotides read TGCGCCAGCAAGCAGGGGGAGACCCAGTACTTC.

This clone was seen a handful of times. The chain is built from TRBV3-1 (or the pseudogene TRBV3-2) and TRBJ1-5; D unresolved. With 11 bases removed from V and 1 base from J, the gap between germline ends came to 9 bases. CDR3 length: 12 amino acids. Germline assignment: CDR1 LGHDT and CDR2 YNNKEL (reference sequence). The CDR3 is CASGLSNQPQHF. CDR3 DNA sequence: TGTGCCTCCGGGTTGAGCAATCAGCCCCAGCATTTT.

CDR3 sequence: CASAFTGNPGANVLTF. The CDR3 DNA sequence: TGTGCCAGCGCCTTTACAGGAAATCCTGGGGCCAACGTCCTGACTTTC. The chain carries TRBV11-2 and TRBJ2-6; perhaps TRBD1 as D (5 bases). Trimming removed 8 bases at V and 2 bases at J, with 16 bases between. The CDR3 loop spans 16 amino acids. Germline CDR1 is SGHAT and CDR2 is FQNNGV. Supplemented by reference TRBV11-2 and TRBJ2-6, the full variable domain reads EAGVAQSPRYKIIEKRQSVAFWCNPISGHATLYWYQQILGQGPKLLIQFQNNGVVDDSQLPKDRFSAERLKGVDSTLKIQPAKLEDSAVYLCASAFTGNPGANVLTFGAGSRLTVL.

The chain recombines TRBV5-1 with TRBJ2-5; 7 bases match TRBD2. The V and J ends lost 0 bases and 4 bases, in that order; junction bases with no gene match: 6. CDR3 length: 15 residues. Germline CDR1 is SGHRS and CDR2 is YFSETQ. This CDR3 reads CASSLEAGRAETQYF. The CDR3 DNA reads TGCGCCAGCAGCTTGGAGGCAGGGAGGGCAGAGACCCAGTACTTC.

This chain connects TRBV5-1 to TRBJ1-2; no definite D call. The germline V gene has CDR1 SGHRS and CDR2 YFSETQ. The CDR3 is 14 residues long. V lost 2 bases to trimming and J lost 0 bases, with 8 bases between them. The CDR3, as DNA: TGCGCCAGCAGCTTAACAGATTCTAACTATGGCTACACCTTC. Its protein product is CASSLTDSNYGYTF.

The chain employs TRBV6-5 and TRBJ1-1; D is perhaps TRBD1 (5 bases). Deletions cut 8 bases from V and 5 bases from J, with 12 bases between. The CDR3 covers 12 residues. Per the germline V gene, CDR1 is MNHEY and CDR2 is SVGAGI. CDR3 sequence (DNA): TGTGCCAGCCGGGGGTTGGGGACTGAAGCTTTCTTT. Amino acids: CASRGLGTEAFF.

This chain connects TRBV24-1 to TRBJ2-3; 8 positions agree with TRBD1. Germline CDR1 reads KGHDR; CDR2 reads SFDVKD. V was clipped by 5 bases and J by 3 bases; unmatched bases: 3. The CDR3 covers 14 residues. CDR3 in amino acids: CATSATGGTDTQYF. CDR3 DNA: TGTGCCACCAGTGCTACAGGGGGGACAGATACGCAGTATTTT.

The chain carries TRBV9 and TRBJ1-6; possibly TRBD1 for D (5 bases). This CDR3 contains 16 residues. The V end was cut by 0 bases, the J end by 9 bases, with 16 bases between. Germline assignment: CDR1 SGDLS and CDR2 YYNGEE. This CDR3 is CASSVEAGRTSSPLHF. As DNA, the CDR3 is TGTGCCAGCAGCGTAGAGGCAGGGCGGACAAGTTCACCCCTCCACTTT.

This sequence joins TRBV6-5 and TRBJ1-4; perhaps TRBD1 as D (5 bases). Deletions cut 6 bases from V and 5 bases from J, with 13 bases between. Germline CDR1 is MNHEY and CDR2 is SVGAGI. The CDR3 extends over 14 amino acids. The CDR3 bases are TGTGCCAGCAGGCTCGGGGGGGAGAATGAAAAACTGTTTTTT. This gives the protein CASRLGGENEKLFF.

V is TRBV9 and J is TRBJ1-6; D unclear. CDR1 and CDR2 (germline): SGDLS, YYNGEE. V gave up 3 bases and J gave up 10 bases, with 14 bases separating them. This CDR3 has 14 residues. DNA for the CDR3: TGTGCCAGCAGCGCCGGGTTAAGGATCTCACCCCTCCACTTT. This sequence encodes CASSAGLRISPLHF.

CDR3 region: CASSPTGTGAYEQYF. CDR3 DNA: TGTGCCAGTAGCCCGACCGGGACAGGCGCCTACGAGCAGTACTTC. The rearrangement uses TRBV19 and TRBJ2-7; 8 positions match TRBD1. Germline CDR1 is LNHDA and CDR2 is SQIVND (reference sequence). The CDR3 runs to 15 residues. V was pared by 6 bases and J by 2 bases, with 9 bases of the junction left unmatched.

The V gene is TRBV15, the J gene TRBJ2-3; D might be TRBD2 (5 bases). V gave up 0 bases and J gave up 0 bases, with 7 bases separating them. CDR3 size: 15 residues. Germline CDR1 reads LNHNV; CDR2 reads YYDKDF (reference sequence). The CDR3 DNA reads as TGTGCCACCAGCAGAGATCGAGGGAGCACAGATACGCAGTATTTT. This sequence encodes CATSRDRGSTDTQYF.

This chain's CDR3 is CACGGVSYNEQFF. The CDR3 DNA reads TGTGCCTGCGGGGGGGTCTCCTACAATGAGCAGTTCTTC. V gene TRBV30 combines with J gene TRBJ2-1; 8 nucleotides align to TRBD2. Trimming cost V 6 bases and J 0 bases; bases outside gene matches: 1. Germline CDR1 reads GTSNPN; CDR2 reads SVGIG (reference sequence). This CDR3 has 13 residues.

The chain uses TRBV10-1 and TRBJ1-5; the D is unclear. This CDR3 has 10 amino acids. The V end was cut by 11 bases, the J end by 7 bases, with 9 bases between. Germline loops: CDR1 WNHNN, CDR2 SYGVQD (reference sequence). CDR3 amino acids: CAARGQPQHF. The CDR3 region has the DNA TGCGCCGCAAGAGGACAGCCCCAGCATTTT.

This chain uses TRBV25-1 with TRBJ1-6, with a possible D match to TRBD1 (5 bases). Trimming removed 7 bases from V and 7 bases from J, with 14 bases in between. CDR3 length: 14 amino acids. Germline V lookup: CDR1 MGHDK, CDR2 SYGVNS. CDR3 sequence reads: CASIPPGWNSPLHF. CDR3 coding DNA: TGTGCCAGCATCCCCCCAGGGTGGAATTCACCCCTCCACTTT.

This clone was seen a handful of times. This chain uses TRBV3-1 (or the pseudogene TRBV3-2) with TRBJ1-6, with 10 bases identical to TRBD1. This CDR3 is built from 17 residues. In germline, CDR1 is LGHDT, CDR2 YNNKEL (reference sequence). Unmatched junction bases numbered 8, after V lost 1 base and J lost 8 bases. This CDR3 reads CASSQVPVGTGDSPLHF. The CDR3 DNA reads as TGTGCCAGCAGCCAAGTCCCGGTCGGGACAGGGGATTCACCCCTCCACTTT.

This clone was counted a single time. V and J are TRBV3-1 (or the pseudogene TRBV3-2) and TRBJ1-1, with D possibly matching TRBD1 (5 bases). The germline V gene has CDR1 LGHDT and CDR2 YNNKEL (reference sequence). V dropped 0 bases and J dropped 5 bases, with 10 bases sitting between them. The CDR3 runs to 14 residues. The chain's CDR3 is CASSQDPGDTEAFF. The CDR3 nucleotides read TGTGCCAGCAGCCAAGATCCGGGGGATACTGAAGCTTTCTTT.

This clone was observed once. The CDR3 loop reads CASSQSGVNEKLFF. In nucleotides, the CDR3 is TGTGCCAGCAGCCAAAGTGGAGTTAATGAAAAACTGTTTTTT. The rearrangement links TRBV6-5 to TRBJ1-4; no reliable D call. Trimming removed 6 bases from V and 4 bases from J, with 12 bases in between. The germline CDR1 and CDR2 sequences are MNHEY and SVGAGI. CDR3 size: 14 residues.

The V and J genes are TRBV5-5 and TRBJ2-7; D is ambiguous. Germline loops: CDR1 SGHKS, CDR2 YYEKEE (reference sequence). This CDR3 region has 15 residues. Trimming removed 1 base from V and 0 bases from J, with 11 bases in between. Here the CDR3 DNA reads TGTGCCAGCAGCTTGTTGGCCGCCGCCTCCTACGAGCAGTACTTC. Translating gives CASSLLAAASYEQYF.

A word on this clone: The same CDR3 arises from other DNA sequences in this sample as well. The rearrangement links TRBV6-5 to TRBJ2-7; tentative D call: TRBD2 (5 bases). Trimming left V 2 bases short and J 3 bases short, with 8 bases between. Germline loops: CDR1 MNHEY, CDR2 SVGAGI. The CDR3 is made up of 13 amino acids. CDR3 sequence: CASSYDRGYEQYF. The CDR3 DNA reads TGTGCCAGCAGTTACGATCGGGGCTACGAGCAGTACTTC.

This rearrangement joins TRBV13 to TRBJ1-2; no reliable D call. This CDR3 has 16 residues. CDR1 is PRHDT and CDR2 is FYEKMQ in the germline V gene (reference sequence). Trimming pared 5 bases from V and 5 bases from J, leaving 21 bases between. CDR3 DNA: TGTGCCAGCAGCCCTGGACTCGAAGTCTGGGGTTATGGCTACACCTTC. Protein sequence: CASSPGLEVWGYGYTF.

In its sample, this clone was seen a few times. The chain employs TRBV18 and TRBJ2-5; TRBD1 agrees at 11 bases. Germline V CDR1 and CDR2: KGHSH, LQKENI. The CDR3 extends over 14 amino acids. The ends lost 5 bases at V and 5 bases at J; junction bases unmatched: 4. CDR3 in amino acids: CASSGQGALETQYF. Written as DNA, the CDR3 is TGTGCCAGCTCAGGACAGGGGGCTCTGGAGACCCAGTACTTC.

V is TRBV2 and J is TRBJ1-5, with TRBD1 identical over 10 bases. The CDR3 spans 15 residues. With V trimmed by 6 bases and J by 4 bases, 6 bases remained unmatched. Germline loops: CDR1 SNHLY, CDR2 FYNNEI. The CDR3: CASRSKDRGNQPQHF. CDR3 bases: TGTGCCAGCAGATCTAAGGACAGGGGGAATCAGCCCCAGCATTTT.